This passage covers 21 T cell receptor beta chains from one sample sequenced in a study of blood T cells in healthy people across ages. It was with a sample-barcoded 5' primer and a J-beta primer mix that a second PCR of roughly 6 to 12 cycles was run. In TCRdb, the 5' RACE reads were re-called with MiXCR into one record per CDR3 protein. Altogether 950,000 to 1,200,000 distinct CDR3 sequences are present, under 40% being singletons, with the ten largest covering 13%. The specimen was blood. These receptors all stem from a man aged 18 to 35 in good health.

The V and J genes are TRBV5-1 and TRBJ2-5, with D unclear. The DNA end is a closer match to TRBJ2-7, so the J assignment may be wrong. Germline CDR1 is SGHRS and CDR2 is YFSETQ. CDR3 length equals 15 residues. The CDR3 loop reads CASSLGQATTYEQYF. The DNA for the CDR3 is TGCGCCAGCAGCCTTGGTCAGGCGACCACCTACGAGCAGTACTTC.

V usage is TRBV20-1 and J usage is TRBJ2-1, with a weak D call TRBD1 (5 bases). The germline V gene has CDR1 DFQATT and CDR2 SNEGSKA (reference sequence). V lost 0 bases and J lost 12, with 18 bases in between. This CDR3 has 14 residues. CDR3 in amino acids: CSARDSVAPQGQFF. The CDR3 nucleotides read TGCAGTGCTAGAGATTCCGTGGCCCCTCAGGGGCAGTTCTTC.

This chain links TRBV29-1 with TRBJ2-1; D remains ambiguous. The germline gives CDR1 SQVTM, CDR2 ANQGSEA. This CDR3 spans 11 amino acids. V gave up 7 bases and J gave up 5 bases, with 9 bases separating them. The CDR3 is CSGVAHNEQFF. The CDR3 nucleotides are TGCAGCGGTGTGGCTCACAATGAGCAGTTCTTC.

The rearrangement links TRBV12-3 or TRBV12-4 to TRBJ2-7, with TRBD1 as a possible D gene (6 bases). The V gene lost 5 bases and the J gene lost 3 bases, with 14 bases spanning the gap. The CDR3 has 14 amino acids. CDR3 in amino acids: CASSVRQGNYEQYF. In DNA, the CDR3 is TGTGCCAGCAGTGTTCGCCAGGGGAACTACGAGCAGTACTTC.

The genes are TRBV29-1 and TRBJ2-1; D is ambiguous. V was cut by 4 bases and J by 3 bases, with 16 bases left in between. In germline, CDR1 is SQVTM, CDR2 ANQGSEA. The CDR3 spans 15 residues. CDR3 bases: TGCAGCGTTGGGTCGACCTTAGTCTACTACAATGAGCAGTTCTTC. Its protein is CSVGSTLVYYNEQFF.

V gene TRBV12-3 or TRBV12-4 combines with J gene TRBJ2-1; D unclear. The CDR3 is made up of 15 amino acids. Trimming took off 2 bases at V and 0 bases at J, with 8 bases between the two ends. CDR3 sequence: CASSLQRSSYNEQFF. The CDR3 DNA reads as TGTGCCAGCAGTTTACAGAGAAGCTCCTACAATGAGCAGTTCTTC.

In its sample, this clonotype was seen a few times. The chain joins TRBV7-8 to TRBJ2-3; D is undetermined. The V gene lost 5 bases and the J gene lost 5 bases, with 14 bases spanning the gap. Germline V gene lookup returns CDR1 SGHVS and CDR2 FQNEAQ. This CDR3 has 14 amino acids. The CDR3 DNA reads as TGTGCCAGCAGCCGAGCTTCGGACGGAGATACGCAGTATTTT. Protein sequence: CASSRASDGDTQYF.

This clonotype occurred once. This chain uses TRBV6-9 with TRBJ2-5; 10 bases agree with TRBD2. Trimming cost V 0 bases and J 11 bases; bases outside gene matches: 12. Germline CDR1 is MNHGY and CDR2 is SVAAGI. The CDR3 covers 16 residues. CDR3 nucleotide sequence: TGTGCCAGCAGTTATTCAGGCCGGGGACTAGCGAATGAGCAGTACTTC. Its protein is CASSYSGRGLANEQYF.

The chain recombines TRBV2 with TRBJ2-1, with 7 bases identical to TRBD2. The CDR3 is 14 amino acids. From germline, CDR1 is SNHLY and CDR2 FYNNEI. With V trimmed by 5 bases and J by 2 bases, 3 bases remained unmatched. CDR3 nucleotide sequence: TGTGCCAGCAGTCCCGGGACTACCTACAATGAGCAGTTCTTC. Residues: CASSPGTTYNEQFF.

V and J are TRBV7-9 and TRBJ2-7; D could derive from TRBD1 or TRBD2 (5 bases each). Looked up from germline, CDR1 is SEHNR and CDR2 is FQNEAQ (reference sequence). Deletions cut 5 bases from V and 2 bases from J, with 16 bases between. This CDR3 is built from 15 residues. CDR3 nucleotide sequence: TGTGCCAGCAGCCTCGGGGCAGGGCTTACCTACGAGCAGTACTTC. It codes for CASSLGAGLTYEQYF.

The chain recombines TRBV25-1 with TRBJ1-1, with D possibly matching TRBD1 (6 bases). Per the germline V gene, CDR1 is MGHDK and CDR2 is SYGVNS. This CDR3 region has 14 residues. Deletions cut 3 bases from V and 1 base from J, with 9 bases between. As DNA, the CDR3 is TGTGCCAGCAGTGATGCGGGACAGAACACTGAAGCTTTCTTT. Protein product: CASSDAGQNTEAFF.

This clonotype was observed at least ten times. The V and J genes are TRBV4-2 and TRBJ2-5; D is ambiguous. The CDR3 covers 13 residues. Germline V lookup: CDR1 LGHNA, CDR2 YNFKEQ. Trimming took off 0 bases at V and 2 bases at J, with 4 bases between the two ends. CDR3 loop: CASSQDGQETQYF. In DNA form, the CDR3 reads TGTGCCAGCAGCCAAGATGGGCAAGAGACCCAGTACTTC.

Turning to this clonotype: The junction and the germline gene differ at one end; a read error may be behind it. CDR3 sequence reads: CASSQNNRGDEQSF. The DNA of the CDR3 is TGCGCCAGCAGCCAAAATAACAGGGGGGATGAGCAGTCCTTC. The J gene is TRBJ2-1, the V gene TRBV4-3, with 8 bases identical to TRBD1. Germline CDR1 LGHNA, CDR2 YSLEER. CDR3 length: 14 amino acids.

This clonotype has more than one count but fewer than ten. CDR3 sequence reads: CASSPGPLLSYEQYF. Written as DNA, the CDR3 is TGTGCCAGCAGTCCGGGACCCCTTCTCTCCTACGAGCAGTACTTC. The chain is built from TRBV7-8 and TRBJ2-7; possibly TRBD1 or TRBD2 for D (5 bases each). Germline V gene lookup returns CDR1 SGHVS and CDR2 FQNEAQ. The CDR3 is 15 amino acids. Trimming shortened V by 6 bases and J by 0 bases, and 15 bases separated the two germline ends.

For the CDR3, the DNA is TGTGCCAGCAGCCAACCCTTGGGGCACATCACTGAAGCTTTCTTT. It codes for CASSQPLGHITEAFF. The chain uses TRBV4-2 and TRBJ1-1, with D perhaps matching TRBD1 (5 bases). This CDR3 spans 15 amino acids. Between the trimmed V and J ends, which lost 2 bases and 4 bases, there was a span of 14 bases. Germline CDR1 is LGHNA and CDR2 is YNFKEQ.

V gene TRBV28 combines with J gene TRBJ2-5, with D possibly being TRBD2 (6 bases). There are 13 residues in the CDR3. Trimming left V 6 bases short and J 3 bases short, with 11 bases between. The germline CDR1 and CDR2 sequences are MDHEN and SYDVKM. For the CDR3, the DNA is TGTGCCAGCAGGATTAGCGGCAAAGAGACCCAGTACTTC. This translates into CASRISGKETQYF.

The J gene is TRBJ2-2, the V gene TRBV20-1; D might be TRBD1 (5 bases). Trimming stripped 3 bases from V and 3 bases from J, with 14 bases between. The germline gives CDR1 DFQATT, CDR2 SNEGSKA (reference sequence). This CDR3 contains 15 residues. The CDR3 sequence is CSASGQGSDTGELFF. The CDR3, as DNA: TGCAGTGCTAGTGGGCAGGGCTCGGACACCGGGGAGCTGTTTTTT.

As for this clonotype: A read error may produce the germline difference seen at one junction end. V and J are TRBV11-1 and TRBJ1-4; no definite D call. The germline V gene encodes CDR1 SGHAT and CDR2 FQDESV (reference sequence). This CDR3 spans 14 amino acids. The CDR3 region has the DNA TGCGCCAGCAGACTATCGGCGGCTAATGAAAAACTGTTTTTT. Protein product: CASRLSAANEKLFF.

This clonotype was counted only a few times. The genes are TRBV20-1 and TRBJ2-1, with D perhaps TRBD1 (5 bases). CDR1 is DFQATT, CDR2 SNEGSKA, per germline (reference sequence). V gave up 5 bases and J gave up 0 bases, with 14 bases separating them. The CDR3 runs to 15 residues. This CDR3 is CSALQGWGSYNEQFF. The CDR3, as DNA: TGCAGTGCTCTTCAGGGATGGGGCTCCTACAATGAGCAGTTCTTC.

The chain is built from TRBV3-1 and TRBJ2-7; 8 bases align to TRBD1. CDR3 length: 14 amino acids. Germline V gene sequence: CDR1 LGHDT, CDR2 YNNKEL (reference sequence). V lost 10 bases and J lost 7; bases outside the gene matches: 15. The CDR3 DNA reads TGTGCCACCTCCCGGGACAGGCTTTACAATGAGCAGTACTTC. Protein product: CATSRDRLYNEQYF.

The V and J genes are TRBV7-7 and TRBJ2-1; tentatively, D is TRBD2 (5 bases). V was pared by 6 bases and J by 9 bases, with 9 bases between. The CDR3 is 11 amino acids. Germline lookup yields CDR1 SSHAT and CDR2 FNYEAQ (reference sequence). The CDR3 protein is CASRAEVEQFF. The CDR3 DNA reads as TGTGCCAGCAGGGCGGAGGTTGAGCAGTTCTTC.